The present TCR beta chain was sequenced within a study of blood T cell repertoires in COVID-19. Study summary: Sites in the United States, Italy and Spain provided acute and convalescent COVID-19 samples.

TCRdb's copy holds only in-frame clones and misses some; the assay was immunoSEQ multiplex PCR. The sample yields some 320,000 clones, under 90% seen once. Assignment of participants to cohorts was predicated upon participant-reported clinical history. The V and J ends lost 6 bases and 6 bases respectively, with 14 bases between them. The CDR3 runs 13 residues. Germline CDR1 is MNHEY and CDR2 is SMNVEV (reference sequence). Sequenced: PBMCs or T cells enriched from blood (not recorded which). The J gene is TRBJ1-2, the V gene TRBV27; maybe TRBD1 (6 bases). The origin of this receptor is a man between 60 and 75 years old who had recovered from COVID-19. The CDR3 DNA reads TGTGCCAGCAGGAGGGGGATGGTTGATGGCTACACCTTC. As protein: CASRRGMVDGYTF.